This TCR beta chain was profiled in a study of T cell repertoires in cytomegalovirus infection. This clonotype was observed at least ten times. A single record per CDR3 protein comes from TCRdb applying MiXCR to the reads. This repertoire shows approximately 550,000 distinct CDR3 sequences, 15% to 20% found once; its top ten account for more than 20%. The sequence derives from a human donor in good health (CMV status not recorded). Some clones in this sample may be carry-over from other donors' samples. Sequencing was performed on CD8+ T cells from PBMCs.

The CDR3 DNA is TGTGCCAGCAGCGCTTACATGGGCAGGGGGGCAGATACGCAGTATTTT. Translating gives CASSAYMGRGADTQYF. This chain joins TRBV7-8 and TRBJ2-3; D is possibly TRBD1 (7 bases). The CDR3 length is 16 residues. Germline-derived CDR1 and CDR2 are SGHVS and FQNEAQ. V was cut by 5 bases and J by 4 bases, with 19 bases left in between.